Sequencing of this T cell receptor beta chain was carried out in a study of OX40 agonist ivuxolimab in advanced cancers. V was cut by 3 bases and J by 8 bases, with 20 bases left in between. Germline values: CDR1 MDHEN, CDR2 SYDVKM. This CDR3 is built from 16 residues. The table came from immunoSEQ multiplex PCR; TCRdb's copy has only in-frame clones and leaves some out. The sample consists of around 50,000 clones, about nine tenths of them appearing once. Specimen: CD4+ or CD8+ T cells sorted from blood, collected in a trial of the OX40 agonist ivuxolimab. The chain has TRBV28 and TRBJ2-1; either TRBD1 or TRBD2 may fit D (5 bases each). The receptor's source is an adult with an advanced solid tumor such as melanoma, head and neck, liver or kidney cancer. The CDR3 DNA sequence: TGTGCCAGCAGTTTTAAGAGAGGGTCAGGGTTGGATGAGCAGTTCTTC. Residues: CASSFKRGSGLDEQFF.